A single T cell receptor (beta chain) is shown here with its context. With a J-beta primer mix and a sample-barcoded 5' primer, a second PCR ran about 6 to 11 cycles. Template switching added a 12-random-nucleotide identifier to every cDNA molecule. Each single sample gave us at least 3 million CDR3-containing paired-end reads. MiXCR was run by TCRdb on the 5' RACE reads, yielding one entry per CDR3 protein. The data show 600,000 to 900,000 distinct CDR3 sequences, 25% to 30% seen once. Per sample, no less than 6 micrograms of total RNA were extracted. This entry comes from a study of blood T cells in healthy people across ages. V was shortened by 4 bases and J by 0 bases, with 17 bases between the two germline ends. Germline CDR1 and CDR2: SGHNT and YYREEE (reference sequence). CDR3 length: 17 amino acids. These data were also filed under a second study, of T cells of mothers and their children. That study reports: The effect of thymic selection on TCR recombination output is similar between related and unrelated pairs.

The source is a boy younger than 18 in good health. The rearrangement joins TRBV5-4 to TRBJ2-1; D possibly corresponds to TRBD2 (5 bases). The sample comprised blood. The DNA of the CDR3 is TGTGCCAGCAGCCGTCGTGAGAGCGGAAGCTCCTACAATGAGCAGTTCTTC. Its translation is CASSRRESGSSYNEQFF.